This is a list of T cell receptor beta chains from one sample in a study of radiotherapy plus CTLA-4 blockade in lung cancer. TCRdb keeps only in-frame clones here, not all; method: immunoSEQ multiplex PCR. This repertoire shows approximately 73,000 clones, around 87% found once; its top ten account for about 38%. The specimen was peripheral blood, collected from a patient treated with radiotherapy plus ipilimumab. The receptors were gathered from a human donor with non-small cell lung cancer that progressed on radiotherapy plus ipilimumab. CDR3s include the opening cysteine and the closing phenylalanine or tryptophan. The D gene is left open where the match is weak. Expanded clones get a size class; other rows say once, few or many, or leave the size out.

d_gene	v_gene	j_gene	abundance	CDR3nt	CDR3aa
NA	TRBV19	TRBJ2-7	few	TGTGCCAGTAGTATAGGGGGGACGTACGAGCAGTACTTC	CASSIGGTYEQYF
NA	TRBV28	TRBJ1-2	NA	TGTGCCAGCATTTATTCAGGACAGCGCCCCTATGGCTACACCTTC	CASIYSGQRPYGYTF
NA	TRBV10-3	TRBJ1-2	once	TGTGCCATCAGTGAGTCGGCCGGAAGCAACGATGGCTACACCTTC	CAISESAGSNDGYTF
TRBD1	TRBV5-1	TRBJ1-3	once	TGCGCCAGCAGCTTGGCCGTTGGACAGGCAGGAGGAAACACCATATATTTT	CASSLAVGQAGGNTIYF
NA	TRBV11-2	TRBJ1-1	NA	TGTGCCAGCAGCTTCGGGGAGAACACTGAAGCTTTCTTT	CASSFGENTEAFF
NA	TRBV7-6	TRBJ2-3	NA	TGTGCCAGCAGCTTAGTGAGGGATACGCAGTATTTT	CASSLVRDTQYF
NA	TRBV15	TRBJ2-7	few	TGTGCCACCAGCAGAGACGAGACCTACGAGCAGTACTTC	CATSRDETYEQYF
NA	TRBV6-1	TRBJ1-2	few	TGTGCCAGCAGTGAAAGGACAAAGGTTCCGGGCGGCTACACCTTC	CASSERTKVPGGYTF
TRBD2	TRBV7-8	TRBJ2-1	NA	TGTGCCAGCAGCTTTCAAGCGGGAGATTACAATGAGCAGTTCTTC	CASSFQAGDYNEQFF
TRBD2	TRBV7-2	TRBJ2-7	NA	TGTGCCAGCAGCTACCAAACGTCGTCTAGCGGGAGCTACGAGCAGTACTTC	CASSYQTSSSGSYEQYF
NA	TRBV5-4	TRBJ1-2	NA	TGTGCCAGCAGCTTGGGCATCAGGGCTCCGATTGATGGCTACACCTTC	CASSLGIRAPIDGYTF
NA	TRBV15	TRBJ2-5	NA	TGTGCCACCAGCAGAGAACGATCGGGTGTAGAGACCCAGTACTTC	CATSRERSGVETQYF
NA	TRBV7-8	TRBJ1-1	NA	TGTGCCAGCAGCCGACAGGAGTTCGACACTGAAGCTTTCTTT	CASSRQEFDTEAFF
TRBD1	TRBV6-1	TRBJ1-5	NA	TGTGCCAGCAGCCGACAGGGGGGCAATCAGCCCCAGCATTTT	CASSRQGGNQPQHF
TRBD1	TRBV6-6	TRBJ2-5	few	TGTGCCAGCAGCTTAACCTCAGACAGGGAAGAGACCCAGTACTTC	CASSLTSDREETQYF
TRBD2	TRBV2	TRBJ2-2	NA	TGTGCCAGCAGCCAAAGACTAGCGGACCTCACCGGGGAGCTGTTTTTT	CASSQRLADLTGELFF
NA	TRBV28	TRBJ1-5	NA	TGTGCCAGCAGGAGTAGCAATCAGCCCCAGCATTTT	CASRSSNQPQHF
NA	TRBV5-4	TRBJ2-5	NA	TGTGCCAGCAGCTTTCCAGGGCAAGAGACCCAGTACTTC	CASSFPGQETQYF
NA	TRBV7-9	TRBJ1-2	NA	TGTGCCAGCAGCTCCAGGGAGGGCTACACCTTC	CASSSREGYTF
NA	TRBV7-8	TRBJ2-3	NA	TGTGCCAGCAGCCCCCGGGACTCCCGCCGTCCGGATACGCAGTATTTT	CASSPRDSRRPDTQYF
NA	TRBV9	TRBJ2-7	once	TGTGCCAGCAGCGTAGCCCCCTTAGCGGCCACCTACGAGCAGTACTTC	CASSVAPLAATYEQYF
NA	TRBV16	TRBJ1-1	once	TGTGCCAGCAGCCGCTACACTGAAGCTTTCTTT	CASSRYTEAFF
TRBD2	TRBV6-5	TRBJ2-2	NA	TGTGCCAGCAGTTACGGACTAGCGGGAGGCCCCGGGGAGCTGTTTTTT	CASSYGLAGGPGELFF
NA	TRBV27	TRBJ1-2	once	TGTGCCAGCAGTTTATTGGTCATATGTGGCTACACCTTC	CASSLLVICGYTF
NA	TRBV14	TRBJ2-2	NA	TGTGCCAGCAGCCGCTTCGGGGCCGACACCGGGGAGCTGTTTTTT	CASSRFGADTGELFF
TRBD2	TRBV9	TRBJ2-1	NA	TGTGCCAGCAGCGGGGGACTAGCGGACTACTCCTACAATGAGCAGTTCTTC	CASSGGLADYSYNEQFF
NA	TRBV2	TRBJ2-2	NA	TGTGCCAGCAACATTCCGGGACGGGAAAACACCGGGGAGCTGTTTTTT	CASNIPGRENTGELFF
TRBD2	TRBV2	TRBJ2-1	NA	TGTGCCAGCAGAGGACTAGCGGGAATCATCAATGAGCAGTTCTTC	CASRGLAGIINEQFF
NA	TRBV5-4	TRBJ1-3	few	TGTGCCAGCAGCTCGCACTCTGGAAACACCATATATTTT	CASSSHSGNTIYF
TRBD1	TRBV19	TRBJ1-5	NA	TGTGCCAGTAGTACAGCAGGGGGCAGGGGCAATCAGCCCCAGCATTTT	CASSTAGGRGNQPQHF
NA	TRBV5-1	TRBJ1-4	few	TGCGCCAGCAGCTTGGACGGATTAAATGAAAAACTGTTTTTT	CASSLDGLNEKLFF
NA	TRBV5-5	TRBJ1-5	NA	TGTGCCAGCAGTTGGGGACTGAATAGCAATCAGCCCCAGCATTTT	CASSWGLNSNQPQHF
TRBD2	TRBV19	TRBJ2-1	NA	TGTGCCAGTAGTATACCCTCGGGCGCGGGAGGCGATGAGCAGTTCTTC	CASSIPSGAGGDEQFF
TRBD2	TRBV7-9	TRBJ2-3	once	TGTGCCAGCAGGTCCAGCGGGGCTAGCACAGATACGCAGTATTTT	CASRSSGASTDTQYF
TRBD2	TRBV15	TRBJ2-1	NA	TGTGCCACCAGCGGATGGACTAGCGGGGGTTCGAGCTCCTACAATGAGCAGTTCTTC	CATSGWTSGGSSSYNEQFF
NA	TRBV11-2	TRBJ1-1	once	TGTGCCAGCAGGACCATCCGGGGCAAAGTGAACACTGAAGCTTTCTTT	CASRTIRGKVNTEAFF
NA	TRBV28	TRBJ2-5	NA	TGTGCCAGCCAGGGAGAGGGCTTGCGGCAAGAGACCCAGTACTTC	CASQGEGLRQETQYF
TRBD2	TRBV2	TRBJ2-3	NA	TGTGCCAGCACACTAGCGGTTTACACAGATACGCAGTATTTT	CASTLAVYTDTQYF
NA	TRBV5-1	TRBJ1-1	NA	TGCGCCAGCAGCTTGGGACAGATGAACACTGAAGCTTTCTTT	CASSLGQMNTEAFF
TRBD2	TRBV10-3	TRBJ2-3	NA	TGTGCCATCAGTCCTAGCGGGAGAAGCACAGATACGCAGTATTTT	CAISPSGRSTDTQYF
TRBD2	TRBV7-3	TRBJ2-4	NA	TGTGCCAGCAGCTCAAGCGGACTAGCGGGAGAGGTTAAGGGCAAAAACATTCAGTACTTC	CASSSSGLAGEVKGKNIQYF
NA	TRBV28	TRBJ1-5	once	TGTGCCTCGGGTAGCAATCAGCCCCAGCATTTT	CASGSNQPQHF
NA	TRBV7-3	TRBJ2-3	NA	TGTGCCAGCAGCTTAGTAGCTGGGCCAGATACGCAGTATTTT	CASSLVAGPDTQYF
NA	TRBV2	TRBJ1-4	NA	TGTGCCAGTTCAACAGGGTTGGCTAATGAAAAACTGTTTTTT	CASSTGLANEKLFF
TRBD2	TRBV5-4	TRBJ2-1	few	TGTGCCAGCAGCTCAAGCGGGAGGTCCTTCAATGAGCAGTTCTTC	CASSSSGRSFNEQFF
TRBD2	TRBV19	TRBJ2-2	NA	TGTGCCAGTAGTAGCGGACTAGCGGGAGGGACCGGGGAGCTGTTTTTT	CASSSGLAGGTGELFF
NA	TRBV28	TRBJ1-1	many	TGTGCCAGCAGTTTAAGCTTCACCAGGGGTATAACTGAAGCTTTCTTT	CASSLSFTRGITEAFF